This TCR beta chain is from a study of OX40 agonist ivuxolimab in advanced cancers. Clones were sequenced by immunoSEQ multiplex PCR, and TCRdb holds only the in-frame ones, with some missing. The data hold about 46,000 clones, with 60% to 80% observed a single time. A few counts support this clone. The CDR3 consists of 13 residues. With 0 bases removed from V and 2 bases from J, the gap between germline ends came to 3 bases. Germline-derived CDR1 and CDR2 are SGHVS and FQNEAQ. This chain joins TRBV7-8 and TRBJ2-3; D unclear. Sequencing was performed on CD4+ or CD8+ T cells sorted from blood, taken in a trial of the OX40 agonist ivuxolimab. The clonotype was recovered from an adult with an advanced solid tumor such as melanoma, head and neck, liver or kidney cancer. CDR3 sequence reads: CASSLAYTDTQYF. The DNA of the CDR3 is TGTGCCAGCAGCTTAGCATACACAGATACGCAGTATTTT. Full variable domain (missing parts from reference TRBV7-8 and TRBJ2-3): GAGVSQSPRYKVAKRGQDVALRCDPISGHVSLFWYQQALGQGPEFLTYFQNEAQLDKSGLPSDRFFAERPEGSVSTLKIQRTQQEDSAVYLCASSLAYTDTQYFGPGTRLTVL.